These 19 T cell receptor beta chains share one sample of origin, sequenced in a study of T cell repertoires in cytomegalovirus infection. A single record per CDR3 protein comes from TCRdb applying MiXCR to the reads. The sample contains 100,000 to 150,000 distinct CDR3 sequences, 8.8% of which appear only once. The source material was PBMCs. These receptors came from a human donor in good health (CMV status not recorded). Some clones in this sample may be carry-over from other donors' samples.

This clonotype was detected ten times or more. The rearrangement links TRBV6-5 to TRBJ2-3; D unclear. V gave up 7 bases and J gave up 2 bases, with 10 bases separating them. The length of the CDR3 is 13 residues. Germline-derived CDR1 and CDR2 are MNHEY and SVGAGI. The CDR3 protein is CASTNPITDTQYF. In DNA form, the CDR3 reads TGTGCCAGCACCAACCCGATCACAGATACGCAGTATTTT.

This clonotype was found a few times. The DNA of the CDR3 is TGCAGTGCTATGTACAGGGAACCCTACGAGCAGTACTTC. Translated: CSAMYREPYEQYF. V and J are TRBV20-1 and TRBJ2-7; D is perhaps TRBD1 (6 bases). Germline CDR1 reads DFQATT; CDR2 reads SNEGSKA (reference sequence). The CDR3 runs to 13 residues. The V and J ends lost 4 bases and 2 bases respectively, with 12 bases between them.

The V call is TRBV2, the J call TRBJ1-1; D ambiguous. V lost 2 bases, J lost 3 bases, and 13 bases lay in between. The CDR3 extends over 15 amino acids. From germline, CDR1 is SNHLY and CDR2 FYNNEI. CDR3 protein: CASSELAAVDTEAFF. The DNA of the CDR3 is TGTGCCAGCAGTGAATTGGCGGCTGTTGACACTGAAGCTTTCTTT.

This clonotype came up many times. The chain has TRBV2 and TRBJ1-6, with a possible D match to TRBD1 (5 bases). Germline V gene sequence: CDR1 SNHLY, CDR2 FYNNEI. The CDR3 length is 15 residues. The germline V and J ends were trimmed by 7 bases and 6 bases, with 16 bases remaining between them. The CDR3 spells CASTLSGVGNSPLHF. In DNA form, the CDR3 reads TGTGCCAGCACCCTATCGGGGGTTGGTAATTCACCCCTCCACTTT. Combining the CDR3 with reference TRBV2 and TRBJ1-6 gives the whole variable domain EPEVTQTPSHQVTQMGQEVILRCVPISNHLYFYWYRQILGQKVEFLVSFYNNEISEKSEIFDDQFSVERPDGSNFTLKIRSTKLEDSAMYFCASTLSGVGNSPLHFGNGTRLTVT.

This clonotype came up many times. CDR3 sequence (DNA): TGTGCCAGCAGCTTAGAGACTGGTAACTCTGGAAACACCATATATTTT. This encodes CASSLETGNSGNTIYF. This chain connects TRBV7-2 to TRBJ1-3; D is uncertain. The germline V gene has CDR1 SGHTA and CDR2 FQGNSA. V was cut by 1 base and J by 0 bases, with 10 bases left in between. The CDR3 has 16 amino acids.

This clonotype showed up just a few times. CDR3 sequence: CASTSVGEGYTF. DNA of the CDR3: TGTGCCAGCACCTCGGTCGGGGAGGGCTACACCTTC. The J gene is TRBJ1-2, the V gene TRBV12-3 or TRBV12-4; no clear D. V lost 7 bases, J lost 8 bases, and 14 bases lay in between. This CDR3 has 12 residues.

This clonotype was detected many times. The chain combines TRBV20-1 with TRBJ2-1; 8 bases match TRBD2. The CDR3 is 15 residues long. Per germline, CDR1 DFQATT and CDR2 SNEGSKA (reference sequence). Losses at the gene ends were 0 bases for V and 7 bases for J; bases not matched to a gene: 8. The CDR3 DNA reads TGCAGTGCTAGAGAGGCAGCGGGGGTGAGGAATGAGCAGTTCTTC. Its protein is CSAREAAGVRNEQFF.

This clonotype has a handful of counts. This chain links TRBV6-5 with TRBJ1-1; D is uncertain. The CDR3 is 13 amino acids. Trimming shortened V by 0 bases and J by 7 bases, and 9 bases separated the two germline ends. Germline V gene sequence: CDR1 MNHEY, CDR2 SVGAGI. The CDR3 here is CASSYSVQREAFF. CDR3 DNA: TGTGCCAGCAGTTACTCAGTGCAGCGTGAAGCTTTCTTT.

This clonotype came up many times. CDR3: CASSLGHNEQFF. CDR3 DNA sequence: TGTGCCAGCAGCTTGGGACACAATGAGCAGTTCTTC. The rearrangement links TRBV7-2 to TRBJ2-1, with D perhaps matching TRBD1 or TRBD2 (5 bases each). This CDR3 spans 12 amino acids. Deletions cut 3 bases from V and 5 bases from J, with 5 bases between. Germline lookup yields CDR1 SGHTA and CDR2 FQGNSA.

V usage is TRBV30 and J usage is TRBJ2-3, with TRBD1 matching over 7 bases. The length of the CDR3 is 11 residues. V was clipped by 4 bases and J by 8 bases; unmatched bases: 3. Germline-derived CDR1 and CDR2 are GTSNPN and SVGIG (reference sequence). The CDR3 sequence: CAWKGQSTQYF. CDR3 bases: TGTGCCTGGAAGGGACAGTCTACGCAGTATTTT.

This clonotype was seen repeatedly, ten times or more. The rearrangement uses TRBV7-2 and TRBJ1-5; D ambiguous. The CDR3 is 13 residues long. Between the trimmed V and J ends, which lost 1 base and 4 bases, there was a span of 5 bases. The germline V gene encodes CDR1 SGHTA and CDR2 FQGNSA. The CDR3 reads CASSLVDNQPQHF. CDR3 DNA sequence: TGTGCCAGCAGCTTAGTCGATAATCAGCCCCAGCATTTT.

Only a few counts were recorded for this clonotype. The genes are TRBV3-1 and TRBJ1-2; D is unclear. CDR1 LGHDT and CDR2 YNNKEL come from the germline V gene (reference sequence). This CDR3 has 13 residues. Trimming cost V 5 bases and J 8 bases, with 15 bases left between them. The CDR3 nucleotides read TGTGCCAGCAGCTCACGTGGGGTTGGCGGCTACACCTTC. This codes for CASSSRGVGGYTF.

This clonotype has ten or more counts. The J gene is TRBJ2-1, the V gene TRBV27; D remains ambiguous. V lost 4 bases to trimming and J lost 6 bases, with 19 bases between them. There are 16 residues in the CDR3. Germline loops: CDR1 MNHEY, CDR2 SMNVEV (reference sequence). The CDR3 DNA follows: TGTGCCAGCAGTTCCTCCGGCGGTCCTCACGTCAATGAGCAGTTCTTC. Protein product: CASSSSGGPHVNEQFF.

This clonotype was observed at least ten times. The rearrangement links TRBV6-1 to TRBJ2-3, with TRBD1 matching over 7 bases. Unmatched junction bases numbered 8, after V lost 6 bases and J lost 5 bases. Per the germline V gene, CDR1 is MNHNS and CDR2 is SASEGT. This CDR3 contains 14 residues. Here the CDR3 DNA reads TGTGCCAGCAGAAAACAGGGGAGTAAAGATACGCAGTATTTT. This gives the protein CASRKQGSKDTQYF.

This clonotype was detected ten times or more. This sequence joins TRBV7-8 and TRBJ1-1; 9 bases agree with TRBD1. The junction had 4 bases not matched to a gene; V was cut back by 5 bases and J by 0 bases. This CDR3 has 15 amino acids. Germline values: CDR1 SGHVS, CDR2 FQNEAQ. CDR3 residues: CASSRGTGMNTEAFF. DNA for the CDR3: TGTGCCAGCAGCCGCGGGACAGGGATGAACACTGAAGCTTTCTTT. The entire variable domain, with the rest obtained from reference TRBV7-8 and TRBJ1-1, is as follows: GAGVSQSPRYKVAKRGQDVALRCDPISGHVSLFWYQQALGQGPEFLTYFQNEAQLDKSGLPSDRFFAERPEGSVSTLKIQRTQQEDSAVYLCASSRGTGMNTEAFFGQGTRLTVV.

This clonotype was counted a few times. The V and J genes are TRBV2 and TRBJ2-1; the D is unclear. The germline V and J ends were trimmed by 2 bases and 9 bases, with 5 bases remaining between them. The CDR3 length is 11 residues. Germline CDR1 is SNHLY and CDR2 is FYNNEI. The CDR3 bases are TGTGCCAGCAGTGAACAGGTTGAGCAGTTCTTC. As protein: CASSEQVEQFF.

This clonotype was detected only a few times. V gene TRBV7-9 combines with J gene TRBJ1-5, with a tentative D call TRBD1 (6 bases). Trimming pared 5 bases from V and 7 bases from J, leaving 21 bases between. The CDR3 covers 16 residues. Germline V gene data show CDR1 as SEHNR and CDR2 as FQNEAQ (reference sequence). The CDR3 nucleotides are TGTGCCAGCAGCCTAGAGAGTTGGGAGGGGGACCAGCCCCAGCATTTT. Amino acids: CASSLESWEGDQPQHF.

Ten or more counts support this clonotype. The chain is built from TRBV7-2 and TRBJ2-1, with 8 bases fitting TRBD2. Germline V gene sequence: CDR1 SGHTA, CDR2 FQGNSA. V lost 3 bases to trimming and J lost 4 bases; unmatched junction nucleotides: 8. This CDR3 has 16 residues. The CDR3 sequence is CASSLQGTRRYNEQFF. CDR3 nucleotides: TGTGCCAGCAGCTTGCAGGGGACTAGGAGGTACAATGAGCAGTTCTTC.

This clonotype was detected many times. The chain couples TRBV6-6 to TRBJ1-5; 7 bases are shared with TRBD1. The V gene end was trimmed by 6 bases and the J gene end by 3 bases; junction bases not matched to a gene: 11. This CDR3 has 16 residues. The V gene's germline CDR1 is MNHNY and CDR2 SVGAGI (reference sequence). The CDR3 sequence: CASSLRIGTDNQPQHF. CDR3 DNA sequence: TGTGCCAGCAGCCTAAGAATCGGGACAGACAATCAGCCCCAGCATTTT.